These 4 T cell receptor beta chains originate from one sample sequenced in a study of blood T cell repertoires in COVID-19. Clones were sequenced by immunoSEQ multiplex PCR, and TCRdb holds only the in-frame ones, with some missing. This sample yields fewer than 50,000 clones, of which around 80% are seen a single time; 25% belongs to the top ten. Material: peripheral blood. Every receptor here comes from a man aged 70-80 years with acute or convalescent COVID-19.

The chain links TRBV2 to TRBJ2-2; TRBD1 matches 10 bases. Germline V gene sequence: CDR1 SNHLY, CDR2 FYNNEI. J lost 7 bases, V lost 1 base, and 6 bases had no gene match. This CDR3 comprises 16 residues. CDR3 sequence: CASSEGRQGAVGELFF. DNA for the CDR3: TGTGCCAGCAGTGAAGGGCGACAGGGGGCCGTCGGGGAGCTGTTTTTT.

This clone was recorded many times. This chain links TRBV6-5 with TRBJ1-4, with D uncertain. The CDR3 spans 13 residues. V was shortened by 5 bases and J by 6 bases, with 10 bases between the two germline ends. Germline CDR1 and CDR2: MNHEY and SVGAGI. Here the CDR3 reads CASSRTVDEKLFF. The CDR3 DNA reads TGTGCCAGCAGTAGAACAGTGGATGAAAAACTGTTTTTT.

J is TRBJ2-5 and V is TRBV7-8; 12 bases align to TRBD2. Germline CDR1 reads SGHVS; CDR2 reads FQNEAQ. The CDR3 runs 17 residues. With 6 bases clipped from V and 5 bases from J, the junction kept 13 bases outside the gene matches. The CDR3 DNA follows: TGTGCCAGCAGACTTGGACTAGCGGGGAGGCGTGGCGAGACCCAGTACTTC. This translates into CASRLGLAGRRGETQYF. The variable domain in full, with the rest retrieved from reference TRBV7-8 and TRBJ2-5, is GAGVSQSPRYKVAKRGQDVALRCDPISGHVSLFWYQQALGQGPEFLTYFQNEAQLDKSGLPSDRFFAERPEGSVSTLKIQRTQQEDSAVYLCASRLGLAGRRGETQYFGPGTRLLVL.

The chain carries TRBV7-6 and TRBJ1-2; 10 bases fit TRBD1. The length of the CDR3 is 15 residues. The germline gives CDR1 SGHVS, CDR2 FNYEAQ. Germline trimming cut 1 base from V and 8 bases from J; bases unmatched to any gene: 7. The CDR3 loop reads CASSLEGTGAEGYTF. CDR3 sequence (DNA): TGTGCCAGCAGCTTAGAAGGGACAGGGGCCGAGGGCTACACCTTC.